This TCR beta chain was captured in a study of blood T cell repertoires in COVID-19. Study background: Some COVID-19 samples were acute and others convalescent; all came from the United States, Italy and Spain. Nucleic acid was either cDNA or gDNA, and it came from T cells, B-cell-depleted T cells, or PBMCs.

Only one count was recorded for this clone. In the original processing: Researchers report that nucleated cell counts were estimated from reference gene primer amplification. Method: immunoSEQ multiplex PCR; TCRdb's copy keeps in-frame clones and lacks some. That table furnishes V, J and clone size, whereas the DNA furnished D and trimming. The repertoire holds fewer than 65,000 clones, 89% seen once, with about 1.6% in the top ten. This CDR3 contains 15 residues. Trimming took off 5 bases at V and 4 bases at J, with 17 bases between the two ends. Germline CDR1 is SEHNR and CDR2 is FQNEAQ (reference sequence).

The chain employs TRBV7-9 and TRBJ1-2; TRBD1 is a possible D gene (6 bases). The sequenced sample consisted of peripheral blood. The receptor's source is a man aged 55 to 70 with acute or convalescent COVID-19. The CDR3 bases are TGTGCCAGCAGCGTTTTTACAGGGCCCGCCTATGGCTACACCTTC. Its translation: CASSVFTGPAYGYTF. Combining the CDR3 with reference TRBV7-9 and TRBJ1-2 gives the whole variable domain DTGVSQNPRHKITKRGQNVTFRCDPISEHNRLYWYRQTLGQGPEFLTYFQNEAQLEKSRLLSDRFSAERPKGSFSTLEIQRTEQGDSAMYLCASSVFTGPAYGYTFGSGTRLTVV.